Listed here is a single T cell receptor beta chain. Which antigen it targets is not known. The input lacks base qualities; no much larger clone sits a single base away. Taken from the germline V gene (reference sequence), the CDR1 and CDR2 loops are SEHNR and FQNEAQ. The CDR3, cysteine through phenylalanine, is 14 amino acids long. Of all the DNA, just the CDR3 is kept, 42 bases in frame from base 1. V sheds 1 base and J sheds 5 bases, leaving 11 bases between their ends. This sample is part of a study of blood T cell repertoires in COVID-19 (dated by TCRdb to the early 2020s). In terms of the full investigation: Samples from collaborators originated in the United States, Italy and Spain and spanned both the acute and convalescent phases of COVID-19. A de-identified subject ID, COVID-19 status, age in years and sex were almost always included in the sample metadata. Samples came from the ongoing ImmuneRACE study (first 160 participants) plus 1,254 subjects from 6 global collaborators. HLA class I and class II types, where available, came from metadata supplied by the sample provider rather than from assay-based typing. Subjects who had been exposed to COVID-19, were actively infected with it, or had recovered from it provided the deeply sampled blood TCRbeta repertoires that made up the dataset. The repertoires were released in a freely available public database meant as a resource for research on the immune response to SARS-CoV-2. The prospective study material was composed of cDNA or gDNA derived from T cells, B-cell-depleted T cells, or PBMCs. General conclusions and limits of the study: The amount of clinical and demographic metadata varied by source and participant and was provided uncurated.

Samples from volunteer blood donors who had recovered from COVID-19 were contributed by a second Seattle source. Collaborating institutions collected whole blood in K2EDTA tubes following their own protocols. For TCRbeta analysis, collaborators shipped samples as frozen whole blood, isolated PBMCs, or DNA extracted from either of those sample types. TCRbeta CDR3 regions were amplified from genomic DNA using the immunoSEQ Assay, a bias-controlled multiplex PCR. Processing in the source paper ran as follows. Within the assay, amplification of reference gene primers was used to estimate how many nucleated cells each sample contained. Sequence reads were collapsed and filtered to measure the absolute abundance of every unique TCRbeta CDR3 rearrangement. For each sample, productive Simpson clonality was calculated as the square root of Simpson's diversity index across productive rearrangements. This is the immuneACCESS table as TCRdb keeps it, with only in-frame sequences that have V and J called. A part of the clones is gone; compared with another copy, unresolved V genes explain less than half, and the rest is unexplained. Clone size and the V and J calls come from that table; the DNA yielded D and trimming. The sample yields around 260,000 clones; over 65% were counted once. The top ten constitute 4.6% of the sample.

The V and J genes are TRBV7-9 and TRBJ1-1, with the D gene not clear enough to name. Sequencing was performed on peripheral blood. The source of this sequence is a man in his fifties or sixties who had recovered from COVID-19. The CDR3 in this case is CASSLGFTGTEAFF. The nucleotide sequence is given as TGTGCCAGCAGCTTAGGTTTCACCGGGACTGAAGCTTTCTTT. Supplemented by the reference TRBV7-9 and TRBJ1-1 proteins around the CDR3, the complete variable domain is DTGVSQNPRHKITKRGQNVTFRCDPISEHNRLYWYRQTLGQGPEFLTYFQNEAQLEKSRLLSDRFSAERPKGSFSTLEIQRTEQGDSAMYLCASSLGFTGTEAFFGQGTRLTVV.